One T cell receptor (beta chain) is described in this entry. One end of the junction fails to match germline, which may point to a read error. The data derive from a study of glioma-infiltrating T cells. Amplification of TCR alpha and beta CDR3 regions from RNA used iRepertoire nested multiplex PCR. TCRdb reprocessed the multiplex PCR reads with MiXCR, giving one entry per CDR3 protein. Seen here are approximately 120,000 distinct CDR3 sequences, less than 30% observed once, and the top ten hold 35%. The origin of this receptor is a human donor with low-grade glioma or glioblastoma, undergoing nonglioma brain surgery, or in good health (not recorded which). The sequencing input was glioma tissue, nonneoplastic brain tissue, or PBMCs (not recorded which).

As DNA, the CDR3 is TGTGACAGCAGTTACGGGCGGAGGATTGAGAAGCTGTTTTTT. Translation gives CDSSYGRRIEKLFF. The chain uses TRBV6-2 or TRBV6-3 and TRBJ1-4, with no clear D. The CDR3 extends over 14 amino acids. Germline CDR1 reads MNHEY; CDR2 reads SVGEGT.